This TCR beta chain is from a study of blood T cell repertoires in COVID-19. The method was immunoSEQ multiplex PCR; TCRdb's version includes in-frame clones alone and lacks a portion of them. The sample holds 200,000 to 250,000 clones, about 88% seen once. Germline V CDR1 and CDR2: LGHNT, FRNRAP. This CDR3 is built from 15 residues. The V end lost 2 bases, the J end lost 5 bases, and 15 bases lay between the germline ends. This clonotype was obtained from a man aged 35-49 years with acute or convalescent COVID-19. The rearrangement joins TRBV12-5 to TRBJ2-5; perhaps TRBD2 as D (5 bases). Sequencing was carried out using peripheral blood. CDR3 sequence (DNA): TGTGCTAGTGGTTTGCCTATGATCGGCGGGGAGACCCAGTACTTC. Protein: CASGLPMIGGETQYF.